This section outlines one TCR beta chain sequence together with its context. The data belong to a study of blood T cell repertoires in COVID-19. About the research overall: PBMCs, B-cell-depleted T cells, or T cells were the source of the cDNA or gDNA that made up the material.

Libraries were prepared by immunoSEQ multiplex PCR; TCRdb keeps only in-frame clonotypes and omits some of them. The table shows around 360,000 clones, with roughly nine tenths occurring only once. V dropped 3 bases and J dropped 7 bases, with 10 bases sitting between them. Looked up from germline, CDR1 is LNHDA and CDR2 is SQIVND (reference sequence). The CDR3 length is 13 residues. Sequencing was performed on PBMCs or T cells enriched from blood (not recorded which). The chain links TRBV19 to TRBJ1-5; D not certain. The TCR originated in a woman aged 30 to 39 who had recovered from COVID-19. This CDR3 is CASSIEDRQPQHF. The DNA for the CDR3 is TGTGCCAGTAGTATTGAAGATCGGCAGCCCCAGCATTTT.